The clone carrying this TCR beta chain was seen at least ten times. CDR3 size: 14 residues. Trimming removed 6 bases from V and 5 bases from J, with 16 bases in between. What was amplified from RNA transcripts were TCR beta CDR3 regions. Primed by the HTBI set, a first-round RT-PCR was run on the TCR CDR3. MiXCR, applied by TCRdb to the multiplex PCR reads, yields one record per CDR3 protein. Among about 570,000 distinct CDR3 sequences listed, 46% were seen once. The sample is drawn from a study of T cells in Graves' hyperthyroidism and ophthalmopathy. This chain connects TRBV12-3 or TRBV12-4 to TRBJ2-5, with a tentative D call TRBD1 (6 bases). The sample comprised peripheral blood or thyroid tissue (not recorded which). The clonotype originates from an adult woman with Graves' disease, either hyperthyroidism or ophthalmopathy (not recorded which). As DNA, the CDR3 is TGTGCCAGCAGCCCGACAGGTCAGATCGAGACCCAGTACTTC. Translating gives CASSPTGQIETQYF.